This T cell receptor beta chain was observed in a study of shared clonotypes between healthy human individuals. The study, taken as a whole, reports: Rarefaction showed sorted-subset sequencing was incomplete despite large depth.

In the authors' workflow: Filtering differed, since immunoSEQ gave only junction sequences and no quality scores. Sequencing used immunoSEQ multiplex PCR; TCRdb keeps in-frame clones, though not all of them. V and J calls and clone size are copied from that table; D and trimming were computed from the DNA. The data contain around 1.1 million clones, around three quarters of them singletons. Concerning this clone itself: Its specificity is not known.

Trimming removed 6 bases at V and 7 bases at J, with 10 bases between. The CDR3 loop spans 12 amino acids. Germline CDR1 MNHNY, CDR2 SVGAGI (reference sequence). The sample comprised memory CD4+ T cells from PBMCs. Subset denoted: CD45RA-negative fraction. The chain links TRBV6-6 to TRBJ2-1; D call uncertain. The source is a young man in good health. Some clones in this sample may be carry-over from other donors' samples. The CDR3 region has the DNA TGTGCCAGCAGCCCCGTTCAAAATGAGCAGTTCTTC. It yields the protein CASSPVQNEQFF.